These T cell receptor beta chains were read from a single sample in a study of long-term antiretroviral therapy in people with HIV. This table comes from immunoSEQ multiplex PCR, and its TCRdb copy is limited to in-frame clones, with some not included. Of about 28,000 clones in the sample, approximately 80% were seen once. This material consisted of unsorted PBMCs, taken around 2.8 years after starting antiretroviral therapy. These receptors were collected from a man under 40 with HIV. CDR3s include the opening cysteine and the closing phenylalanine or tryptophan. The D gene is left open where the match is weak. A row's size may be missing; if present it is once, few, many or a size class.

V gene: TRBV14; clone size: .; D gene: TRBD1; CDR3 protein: CASSQDRMGQGREKLFF
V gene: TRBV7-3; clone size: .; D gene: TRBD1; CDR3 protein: CASSLTGQYQETQYF
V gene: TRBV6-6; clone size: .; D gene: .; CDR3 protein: CASSRTDNSNEKLFF
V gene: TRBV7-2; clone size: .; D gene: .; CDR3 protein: CASSLPLVNEQFF
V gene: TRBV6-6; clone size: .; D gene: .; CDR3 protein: CASSTRDGNSPLHF
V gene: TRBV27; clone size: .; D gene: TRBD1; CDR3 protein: CASSTTGPDTGELFF
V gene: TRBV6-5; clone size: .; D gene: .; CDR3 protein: CASSYGIGTEAFF
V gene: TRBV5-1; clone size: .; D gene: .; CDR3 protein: CASSFNSMGTEAFF
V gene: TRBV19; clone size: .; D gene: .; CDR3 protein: CASSIDPSGAYGYTF
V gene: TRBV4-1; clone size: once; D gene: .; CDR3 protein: CASSQMFGGNTIYF
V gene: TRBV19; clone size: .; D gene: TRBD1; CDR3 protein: CASSRRQGTNTEAFF
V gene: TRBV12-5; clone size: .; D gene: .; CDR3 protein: CASGPKGGNYGYTF
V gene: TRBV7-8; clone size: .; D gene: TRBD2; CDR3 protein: CASSQREGPYNEQFF
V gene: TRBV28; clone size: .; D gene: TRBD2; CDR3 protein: CASSWSFGPSGREQFF
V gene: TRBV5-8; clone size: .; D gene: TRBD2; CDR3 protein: CASSLEQRGVGDEQFF
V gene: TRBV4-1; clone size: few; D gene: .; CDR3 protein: CASSQEPGANTGELFF
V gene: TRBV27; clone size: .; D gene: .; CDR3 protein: CASSRRVGTEAFF
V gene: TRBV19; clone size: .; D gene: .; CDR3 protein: CASSFGQKSSYNSPLHF
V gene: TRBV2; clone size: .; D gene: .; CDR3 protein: CASSGYEQYF
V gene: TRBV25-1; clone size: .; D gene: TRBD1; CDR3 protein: CASNRDRGTEKLFF
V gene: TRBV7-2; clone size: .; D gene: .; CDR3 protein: CASSSRQSTGELFF